This T cell receptor beta chain was recovered during a study of blood T cell repertoires in COVID-19. Study-level background: COVID-19 samples from acute and convalescent phases originated in the United States, Italy and Spain. From T cells, B-cell-depleted T cells, or PBMCs came the material, which was cDNA or gDNA.

Trimming pared 5 bases from V and 1 base from J, leaving 11 bases between. Germline V gene lookup returns CDR1 GTSNPN and CDR2 SVGIG (reference sequence). This CDR3 has 13 amino acids. Authors' processing steps: Reference gene primer amplification gave estimated nucleated cell counts. The table came from immunoSEQ multiplex PCR; TCRdb's copy has only in-frame clones and leaves some out. That table furnishes V, J and clone size, whereas the DNA furnished D and trimming. The sample lists over 120,000 clones, roughly 90% occurring once. Source material: peripheral blood. The source of this sequence is a human donor in a cohort sampled during active COVID-19. J is TRBJ1-1 and V is TRBV30; D remains ambiguous. CDR3 in DNA: TGTGCCTGGCGCATGGCTGGGAACACTGAAGCTTTCTTT. Translation: CAWRMAGNTEAFF.